This TCR beta chain was captured in a study of blood T cell repertoires in COVID-19. The wider study: COVID-19 samples collected from the United States, Italy and Spain covered acute and convalescent phases.

The study drew participants aged about 18 to 95 years from some 23 US areas. Participants had their cohort set by participant-reported clinical history. Before they entered the study, exposed participants had met a COVID-19 case within 2 weeks. Generated by immunoSEQ multiplex PCR, the TCRdb table keeps only in-frame clones and is missing some. The sample has fewer than 200,000 clones; about four fifths are singletons. The specimen was PBMCs or T cells enriched from blood (not recorded which). The sequence was collected from a woman aged 25 to 39 who had been exposed to COVID-19.

The CDR3, as DNA: TGCGCCAGCAAGTGGATAGCGGGGGACACCGGGGAGCTGTTTTTT. Encoded protein: CASKWIAGDTGELFF. The V gene is TRBV4-1, the J gene TRBJ2-2, with TRBD2 identical over 9 bases. In germline, CDR1 is MGHRA, CDR2 YSYEKL. The CDR3 spans 15 residues. The V segment lost 7 bases and the J segment 3 bases; nucleotides outside the gene matches: 6.